This T cell receptor beta chain was documented in a study of blood T cells in healthy people across ages. The germline CDR1 and CDR2 sequences are MNHEY and SVGEGT. CDR3 length: 16 amino acids. Trimming cost V 0 bases and J 1 base; bases outside gene matches: 3. Details on this clonotype: Its antigen is still unknown.

Study-wide points: Long-lived and aged donors differed, with more naive CD4+ cells and higher diversity in the long-lived. Possibly confounding the expanded clonotype changes was the fact that donor CMV status was unknown.

For the second PCR, which ran for roughly 6 to 12 cycles, a sample-barcoded 5' primer and a J-beta primer mix were used. Every sample gave at least 2.5 million paired-end reads containing CDR3. TCRdb independently ran MiXCR on the 5' RACE reads; one entry per CDR3 protein. The sample lists around 1.1 million distinct CDR3 sequences; roughly two fifths were seen once. V is TRBV6-2 or TRBV6-3 and J is TRBJ2-1; 7 nucleotides align to TRBD2. Source material: blood. This TCR came from a young man in good health. The CDR3 region is CASSYSGRGSYNEQFF. DNA for the CDR3: TGTGCCAGCAGTTACTCCGGGCGGGGGTCCTACAATGAGCAGTTCTTC.